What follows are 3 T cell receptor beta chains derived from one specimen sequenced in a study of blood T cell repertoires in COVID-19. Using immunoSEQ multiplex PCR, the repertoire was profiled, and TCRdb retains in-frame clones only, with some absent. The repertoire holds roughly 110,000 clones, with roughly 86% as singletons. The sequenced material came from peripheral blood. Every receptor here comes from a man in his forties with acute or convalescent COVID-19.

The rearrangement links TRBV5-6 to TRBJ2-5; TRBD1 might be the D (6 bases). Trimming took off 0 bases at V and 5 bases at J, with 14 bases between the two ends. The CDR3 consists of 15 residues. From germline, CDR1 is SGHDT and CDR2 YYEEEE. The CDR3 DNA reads TGTGCCAGCAGCTTGGTCAACAGGGTGGGGGAGACCCAGTACTTC. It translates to CASSLVNRVGETQYF.

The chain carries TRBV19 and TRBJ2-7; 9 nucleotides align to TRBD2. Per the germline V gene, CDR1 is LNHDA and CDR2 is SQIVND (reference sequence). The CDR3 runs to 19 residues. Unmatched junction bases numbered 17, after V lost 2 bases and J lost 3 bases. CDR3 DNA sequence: TGTGCCAGTAGTATAAACCACCCCGTCTTTAGCGGGGGTGGCTACGAGCAGTACTTC. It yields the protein CASSINHPVFSGGGYEQYF.

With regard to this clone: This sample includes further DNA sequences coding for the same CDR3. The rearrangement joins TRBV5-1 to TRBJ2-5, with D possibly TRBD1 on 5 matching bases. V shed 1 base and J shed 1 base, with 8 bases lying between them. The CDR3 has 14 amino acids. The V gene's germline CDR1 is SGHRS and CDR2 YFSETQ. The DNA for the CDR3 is TGCGCCAGCAGCTTGACAGGTCTCCAAGAGACCCAGTACTTC. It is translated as CASSLTGLQETQYF.